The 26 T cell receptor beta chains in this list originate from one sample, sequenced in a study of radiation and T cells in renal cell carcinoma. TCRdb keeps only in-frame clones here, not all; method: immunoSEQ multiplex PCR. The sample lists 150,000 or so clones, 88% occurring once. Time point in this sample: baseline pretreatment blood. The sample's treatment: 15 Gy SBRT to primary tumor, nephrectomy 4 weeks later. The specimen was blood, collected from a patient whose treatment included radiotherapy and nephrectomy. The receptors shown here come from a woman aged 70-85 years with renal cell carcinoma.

CDR3 loop: CASSEGSSGNQPQHF. The CDR3 DNA is TGTGCCAGCAGTGAAGGGTCCTCGGGCAATCAGCCCCAGCATTTT. The V and J genes are TRBV2 and TRBJ1-5; D is uncertain. The V end was cut by 1 base, the J end by 2 bases, with 9 bases between. This CDR3 contains 15 residues. Germline V CDR1 and CDR2: SNHLY, FYNNEI. Using reference TRBV2 and TRBJ1-5 for the parts outside the CDR3, the full variable domain is EPEVTQTPSHQVTQMGQEVILRCVPISNHLYFYWYRQILGQKVEFLVSFYNNEISEKSEIFDDQFSVERPDGSNFTLKIRSTKLEDSAMYFCASSEGSSGNQPQHFGDGTRLSIL.

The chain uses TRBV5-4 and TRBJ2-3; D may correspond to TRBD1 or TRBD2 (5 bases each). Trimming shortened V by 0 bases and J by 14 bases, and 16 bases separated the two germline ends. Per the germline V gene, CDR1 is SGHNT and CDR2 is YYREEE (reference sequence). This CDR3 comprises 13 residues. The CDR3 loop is CASSLVGTPARYF. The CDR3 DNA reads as TGTGCCAGCAGCTTGGTGGGGACCCCAGCACGGTATTTT.

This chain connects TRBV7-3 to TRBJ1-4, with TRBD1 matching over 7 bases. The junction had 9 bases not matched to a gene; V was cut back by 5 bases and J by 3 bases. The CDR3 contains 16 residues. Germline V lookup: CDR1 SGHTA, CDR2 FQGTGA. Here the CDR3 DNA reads TGTGCCAGCAGCCTCCCAACAGGGGAATCTAATGAAAAACTGTTTTTT. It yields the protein CASSLPTGESNEKLFF.

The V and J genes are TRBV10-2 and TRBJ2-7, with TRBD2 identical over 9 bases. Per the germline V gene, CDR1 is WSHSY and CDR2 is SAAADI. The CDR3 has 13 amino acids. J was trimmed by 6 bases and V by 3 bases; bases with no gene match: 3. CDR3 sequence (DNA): TGCGCCAGCAGTGAAAAGCGGGGGGTCGAGCAGTACTTC. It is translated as CASSEKRGVEQYF.

The CDR3 DNA reads TGTGCCAGCAGCCCCGGACAGGGAAGTCAGCCCCAGCATTTT. Protein: CASSPGQGSQPQHF. The chain has TRBV7-8 and TRBJ1-5; 8 nucleotides align to TRBD1. J gave up 6 bases and V 5 bases, and 6 bases lay outside the gene matches. The CDR3 consists of 14 residues. Germline V lookup: CDR1 SGHVS, CDR2 FQNEAQ.

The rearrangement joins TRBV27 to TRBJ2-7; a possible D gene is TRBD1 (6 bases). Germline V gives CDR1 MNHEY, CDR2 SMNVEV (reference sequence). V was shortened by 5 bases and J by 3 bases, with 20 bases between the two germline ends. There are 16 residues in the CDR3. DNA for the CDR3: TGTGCCAGCAGTCCACCTACATCGGGACAAGGCTACGAGCAGTACTTC. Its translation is CASSPPTSGQGYEQYF.

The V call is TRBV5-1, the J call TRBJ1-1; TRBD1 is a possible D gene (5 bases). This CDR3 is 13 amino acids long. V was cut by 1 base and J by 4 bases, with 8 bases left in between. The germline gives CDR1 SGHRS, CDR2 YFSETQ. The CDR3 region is CASSLKGSTEAFF. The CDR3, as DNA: TGCGCCAGCAGCTTGAAGGGGAGCACTGAAGCTTTCTTT.

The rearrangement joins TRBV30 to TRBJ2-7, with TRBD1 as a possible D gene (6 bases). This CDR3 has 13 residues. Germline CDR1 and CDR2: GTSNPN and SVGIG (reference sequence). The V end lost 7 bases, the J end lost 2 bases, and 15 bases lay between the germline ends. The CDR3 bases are TGTGCCTCTCACCCGGGACACACCTACGAGCAGTACTTC. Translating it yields CASHPGHTYEQYF. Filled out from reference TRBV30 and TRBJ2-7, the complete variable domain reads SQTIHQWPATLVQPVGSPLSLECTVEGTSNPNLYWYRQAAGRGLQLLFYSVGIGQISSEVPQNLSASRPQDRQFILSSKKLLLSDSGFYLCASHPGHTYEQYFGPGTRLTVT.

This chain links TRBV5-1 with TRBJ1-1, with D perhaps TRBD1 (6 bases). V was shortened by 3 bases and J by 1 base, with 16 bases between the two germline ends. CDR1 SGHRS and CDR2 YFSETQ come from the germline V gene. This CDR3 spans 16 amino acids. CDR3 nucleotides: TGCGCCAGCAGCTGGACCGGAGGGGGGCGGAACACTGAAGCTTTCTTT. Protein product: CASSWTGGGRNTEAFF.

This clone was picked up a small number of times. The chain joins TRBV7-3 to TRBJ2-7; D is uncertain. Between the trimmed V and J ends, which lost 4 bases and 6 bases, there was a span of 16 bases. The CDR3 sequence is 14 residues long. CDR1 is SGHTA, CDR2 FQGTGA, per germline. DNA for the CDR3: TGTGCCAGCAGCTCCTACGCGACCTCTTCCGAGCAGTACTTC. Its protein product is CASSSYATSSEQYF.

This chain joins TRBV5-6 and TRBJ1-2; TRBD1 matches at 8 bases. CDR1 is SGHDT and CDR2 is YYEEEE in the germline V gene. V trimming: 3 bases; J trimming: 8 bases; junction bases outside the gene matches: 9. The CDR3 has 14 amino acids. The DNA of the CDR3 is TGTGCCAGCAGCTACGACAGGGGAATAAGGGGCTACACCTTC. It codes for CASSYDRGIRGYTF.

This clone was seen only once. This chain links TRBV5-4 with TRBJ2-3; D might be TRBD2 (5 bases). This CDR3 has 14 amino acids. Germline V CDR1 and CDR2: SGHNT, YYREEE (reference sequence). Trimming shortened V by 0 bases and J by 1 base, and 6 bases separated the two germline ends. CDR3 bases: TGTGCCAGCAGCTTGGGGACTCGCACAGATACGCAGTATTTT. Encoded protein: CASSLGTRTDTQYF.

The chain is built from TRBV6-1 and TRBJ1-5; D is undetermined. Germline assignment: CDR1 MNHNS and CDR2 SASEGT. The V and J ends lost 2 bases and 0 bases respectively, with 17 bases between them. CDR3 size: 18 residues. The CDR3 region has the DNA TGTGCCAGCAGTGAACCGAATCGCGGATCTTATAGCAATCAGCCCCAGCATTTT. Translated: CASSEPNRGSYSNQPQHF.

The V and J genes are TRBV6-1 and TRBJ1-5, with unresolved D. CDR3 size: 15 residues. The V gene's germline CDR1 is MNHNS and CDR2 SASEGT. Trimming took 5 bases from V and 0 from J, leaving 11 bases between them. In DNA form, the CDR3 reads TGTGCCAGCAGTTTGGAGCTTAATAGCAATCAGCCCCAGCATTTT. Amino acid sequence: CASSLELNSNQPQHF.

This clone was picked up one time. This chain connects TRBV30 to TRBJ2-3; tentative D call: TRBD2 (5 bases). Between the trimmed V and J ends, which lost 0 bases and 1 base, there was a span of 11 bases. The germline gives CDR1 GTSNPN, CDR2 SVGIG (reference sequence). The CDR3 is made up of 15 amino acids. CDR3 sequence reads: CAWSVPGVGTDTQYF. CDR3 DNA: TGTGCCTGGAGTGTACCCGGGGTGGGCACAGATACGCAGTATTTT.

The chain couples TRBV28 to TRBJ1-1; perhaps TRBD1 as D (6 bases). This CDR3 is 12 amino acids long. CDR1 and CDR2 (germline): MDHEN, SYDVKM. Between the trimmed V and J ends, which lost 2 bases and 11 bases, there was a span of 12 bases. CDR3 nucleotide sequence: TGTGCCAGCAGTTTAAGGGGGGGGCCGGCTTTCTTT. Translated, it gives CASSLRGGPAFF.

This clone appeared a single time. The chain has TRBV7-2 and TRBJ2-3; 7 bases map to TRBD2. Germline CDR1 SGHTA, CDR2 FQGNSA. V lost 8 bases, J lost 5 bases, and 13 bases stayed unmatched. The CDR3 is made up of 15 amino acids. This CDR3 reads CASGKRGSMLDTQYF. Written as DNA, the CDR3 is TGTGCCAGCGGCAAGCGGGGATCTATGTTAGATACGCAGTATTTT.

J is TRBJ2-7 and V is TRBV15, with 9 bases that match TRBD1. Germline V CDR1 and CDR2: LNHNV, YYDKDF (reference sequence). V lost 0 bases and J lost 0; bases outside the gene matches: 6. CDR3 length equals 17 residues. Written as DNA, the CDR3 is TGTGCCACCAGCAGAGATTTTGGGACAGGGCTCTCCTACGAGCAGTACTTC. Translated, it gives CATSRDFGTGLSYEQYF. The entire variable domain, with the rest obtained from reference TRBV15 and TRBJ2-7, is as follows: DAMVIQNPRYQVTQFGKPVTLSCSQTLNHNVMYWYQQKSSQAPKLLFHYYDKDFNNEADTPDNFQSRRPNTSFCFLDIRSPGLGDTAMYLCATSRDFGTGLSYEQYFGPGTRLTVT.

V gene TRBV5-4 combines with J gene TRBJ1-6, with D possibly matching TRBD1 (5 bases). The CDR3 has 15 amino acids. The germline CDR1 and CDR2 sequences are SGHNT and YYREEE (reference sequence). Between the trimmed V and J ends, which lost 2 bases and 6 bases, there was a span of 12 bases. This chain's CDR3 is CASSFERQRNSPLHF. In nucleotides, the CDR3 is TGTGCCAGCAGCTTCGAAAGACAGCGTAATTCACCCCTCCACTTT.

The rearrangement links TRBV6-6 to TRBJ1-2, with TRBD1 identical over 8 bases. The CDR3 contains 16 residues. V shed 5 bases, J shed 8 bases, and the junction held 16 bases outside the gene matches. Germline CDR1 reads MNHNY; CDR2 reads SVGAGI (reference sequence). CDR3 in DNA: TGTGCCAGCAGTCCAGACCAGGGGGCGCGGAACGAGGGCTACACCTTC. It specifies CASSPDQGARNEGYTF.

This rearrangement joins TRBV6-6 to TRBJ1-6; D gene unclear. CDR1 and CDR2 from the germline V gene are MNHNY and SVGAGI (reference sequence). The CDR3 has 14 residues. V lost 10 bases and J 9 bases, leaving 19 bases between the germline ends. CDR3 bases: TGTGCCACCTCAGGTAGGAGGGCCGCTTCACCCCTCCACTTT. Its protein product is CATSGRRAASPLHF.

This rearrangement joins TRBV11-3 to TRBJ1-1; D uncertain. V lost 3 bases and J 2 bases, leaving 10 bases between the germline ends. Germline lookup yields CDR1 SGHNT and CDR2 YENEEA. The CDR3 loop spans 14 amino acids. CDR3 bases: TGTGCCAGCAGCTTCGACGCGACAAACACTGAAGCTTTCTTT. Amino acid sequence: CASSFDATNTEAFF. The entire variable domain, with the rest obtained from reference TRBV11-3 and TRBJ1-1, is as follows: EAGVVQSPRYKIIEKKQPVAFWCNPISGHNTLYWYLQNLGQGPELLIRYENEEAVDDSQLPKDRFSAERLKGVDSTLKIQPAELGDSAVYLCASSFDATNTEAFFGQGTRLTVV.

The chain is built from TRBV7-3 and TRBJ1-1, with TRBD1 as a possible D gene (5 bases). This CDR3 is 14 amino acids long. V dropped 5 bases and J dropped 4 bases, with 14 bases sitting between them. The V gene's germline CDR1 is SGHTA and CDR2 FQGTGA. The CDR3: CASSVGGTGTEAFF. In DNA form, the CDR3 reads TGTGCCAGCAGCGTGGGAGGGACGGGCACTGAAGCTTTCTTT. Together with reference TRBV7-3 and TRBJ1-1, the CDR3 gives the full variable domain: GAGVSQTPSNKVTEKGKYVELRCDPISGHTALYWYRQSLGQGPEFLIYFQGTGAADDSGLPNDRFFAVRPEGSVSTLKIQRTERGDSAVYLCASSVGGTGTEAFFGQGTRLTVV.

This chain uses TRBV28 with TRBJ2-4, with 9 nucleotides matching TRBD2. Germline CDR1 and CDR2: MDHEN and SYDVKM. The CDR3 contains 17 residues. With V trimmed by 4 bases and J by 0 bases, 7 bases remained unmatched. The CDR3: CASSSQTSGVAKNIQYF. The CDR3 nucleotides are TGTGCCAGCAGTTCCCAGACTAGCGGAGTAGCCAAAAACATTCAGTACTTC.

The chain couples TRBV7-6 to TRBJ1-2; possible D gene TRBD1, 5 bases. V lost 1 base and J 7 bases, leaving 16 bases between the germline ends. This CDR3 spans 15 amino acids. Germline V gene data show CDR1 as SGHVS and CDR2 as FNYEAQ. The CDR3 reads CASSLGGTLDPGYTF. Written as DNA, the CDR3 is TGTGCCAGCAGCTTAGGGGGGACCCTCGATCCTGGCTACACCTTC.

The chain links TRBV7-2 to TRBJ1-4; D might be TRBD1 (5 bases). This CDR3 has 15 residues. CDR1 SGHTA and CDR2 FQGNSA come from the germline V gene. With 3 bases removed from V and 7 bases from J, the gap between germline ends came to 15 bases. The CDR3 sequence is CASSFTGNRGEKLFF. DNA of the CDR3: TGTGCCAGCAGCTTTACCGGGAATAGGGGTGAAAAACTGTTTTTT.